The source of this T cell receptor beta chain is a study of T cell repertoires in cytomegalovirus infection. Study information: Signatures in public TCR beta sequences pointed to both CMV infection and matching HLA type.

Study outcomes and limitations: The ex vivo response was dominated by HLA-C-restricted CMV-specific TCR beta clonotypes.

Using its own MiXCR run on the reads, TCRdb lists one record per CDR3 protein. Of around 430,000 distinct CDR3 sequences in the sample, roughly 43% were seen once. This CDR3 has 13 amino acids. Germline V gene lookup returns CDR1 MDHEN and CDR2 SYDVKM. Trimming took off 7 bases at V and 4 bases at J, with 14 bases between the two ends. This clonotype was picked up a small number of times. The antigen is not known. The V gene is TRBV28, the J gene TRBJ2-7, with TRBD1 as a possible D gene (6 bases). The clonotype was recovered from a human donor in good health (CMV status not recorded). Some clones in this sample may be carry-over from other donors' samples. The material sequenced was cultured PBMCs, taken from culture after CMV antigen stimulation. CDR3 nucleotides: TGTGCCAGCACCCTTAACCAGGGGTACGAGCAGTACTTC. This codes for CASTLNQGYEQYF.